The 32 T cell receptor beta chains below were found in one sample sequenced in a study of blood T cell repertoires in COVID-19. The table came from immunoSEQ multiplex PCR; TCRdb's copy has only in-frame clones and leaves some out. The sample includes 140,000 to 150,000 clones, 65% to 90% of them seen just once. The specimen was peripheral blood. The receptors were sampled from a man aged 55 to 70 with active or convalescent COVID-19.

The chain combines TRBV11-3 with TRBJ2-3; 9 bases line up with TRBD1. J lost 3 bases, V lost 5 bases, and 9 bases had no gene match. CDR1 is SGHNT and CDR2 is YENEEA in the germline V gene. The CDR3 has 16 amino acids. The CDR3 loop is CASSLGQGLRTDTQYF. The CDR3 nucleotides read TGTGCCAGCAGCCTGGGACAGGGATTAAGGACAGATACGCAGTATTTT.

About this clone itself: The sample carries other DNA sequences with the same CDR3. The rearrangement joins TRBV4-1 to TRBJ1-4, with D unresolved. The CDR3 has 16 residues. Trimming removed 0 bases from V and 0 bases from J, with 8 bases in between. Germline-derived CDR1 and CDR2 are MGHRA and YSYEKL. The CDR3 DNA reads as TGCGCCAGCAGCCAAGATGAGGCAGCAACTAATGAAAAACTGTTTTTT. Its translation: CASSQDEAATNEKLFF.

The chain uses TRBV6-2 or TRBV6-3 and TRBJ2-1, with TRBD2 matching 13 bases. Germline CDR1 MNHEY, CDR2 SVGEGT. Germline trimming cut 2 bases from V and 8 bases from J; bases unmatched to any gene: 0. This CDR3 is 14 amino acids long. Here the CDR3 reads CASSYGLAGDEQFF. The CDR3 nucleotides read TGTGCCAGCAGTTACGGACTAGCGGGAGATGAGCAGTTCTTC.

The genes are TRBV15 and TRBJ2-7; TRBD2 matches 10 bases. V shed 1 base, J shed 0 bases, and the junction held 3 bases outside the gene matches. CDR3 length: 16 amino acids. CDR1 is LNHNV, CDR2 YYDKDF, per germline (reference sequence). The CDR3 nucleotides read TGTGCCACCAGCAGAGGTTCTAGCGGGGGCTCCTACGAGCAGTACTTC. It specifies CATSRGSSGGSYEQYF.

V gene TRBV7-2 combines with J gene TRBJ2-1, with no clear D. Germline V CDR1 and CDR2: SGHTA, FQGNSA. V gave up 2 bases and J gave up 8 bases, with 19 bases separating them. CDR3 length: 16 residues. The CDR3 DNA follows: TGTGCCAGCAGCTTACCTCAAGTCGACAACACCGATGAGCAGTTCTTC. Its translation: CASSLPQVDNTDEQFF.

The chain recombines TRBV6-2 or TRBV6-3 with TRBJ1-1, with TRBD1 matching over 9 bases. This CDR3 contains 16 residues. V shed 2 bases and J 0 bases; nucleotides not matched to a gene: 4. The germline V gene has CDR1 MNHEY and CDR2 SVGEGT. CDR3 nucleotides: TGTGCCAGCAGTTACGGGACAGGGCTCCTGAACACTGAAGCTTTCTTT. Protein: CASSYGTGLLNTEAFF.

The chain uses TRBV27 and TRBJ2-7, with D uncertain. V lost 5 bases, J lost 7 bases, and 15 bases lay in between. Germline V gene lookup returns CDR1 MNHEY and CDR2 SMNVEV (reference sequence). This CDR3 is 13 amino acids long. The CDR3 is CASSPRVGVEQYV. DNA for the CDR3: TGTGCCAGCAGTCCCCGGGTCGGCGTGGAGCAGTACGTC.

The CDR3 protein is CASSFLTGPMNTEAFF. Here the CDR3 DNA reads TGTGCCAGCAGTTTTCTGACAGGGCCTATGAACACTGAAGCTTTCTTT. V and J are TRBV6-5 and TRBJ1-1; 7 bases are a match to TRBD1. V was pared by 4 bases and J by 0 bases, with 8 bases of the junction left unmatched. The CDR3 is 16 amino acids. Germline V CDR1 and CDR2: MNHEY, SVGAGI.

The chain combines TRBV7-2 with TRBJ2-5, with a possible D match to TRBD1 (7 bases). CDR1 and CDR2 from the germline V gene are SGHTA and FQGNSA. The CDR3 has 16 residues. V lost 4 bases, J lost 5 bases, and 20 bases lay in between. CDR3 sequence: CASSWAESGGGETQYF. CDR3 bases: TGTGCCAGCAGCTGGGCCGAATCAGGGGGAGGCGAGACCCAGTACTTC.

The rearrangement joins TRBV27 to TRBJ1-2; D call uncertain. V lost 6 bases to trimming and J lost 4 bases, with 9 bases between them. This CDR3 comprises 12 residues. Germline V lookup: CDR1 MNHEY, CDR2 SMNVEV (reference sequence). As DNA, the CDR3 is TGTGCCAGCAGGGGCGGAGGCTATGGCTACACCTTC. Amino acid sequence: CASRGGGYGYTF.

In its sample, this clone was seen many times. The CDR3 loop reads CASSLIPGTSGSYNEQFF. The CDR3 DNA is TGTGCCAGCAGCCTGATACCAGGGACTAGCGGGAGCTACAATGAGCAGTTCTTC. The chain has TRBV13 and TRBJ2-1, with 14 bases identical to TRBD2. This CDR3 is 18 amino acids long. V was pared by 5 bases and J by 3 bases, with 9 bases of the junction left unmatched. The germline CDR1 and CDR2 sequences are PRHDT and FYEKMQ (reference sequence). Complete variable domain (other parts from reference TRBV13 and TRBJ2-1): AAGVIQSPRHLIKEKRETATLKCYPIPRHDTVYWYQQGPGQDPQFLISFYEKMQSDKGSIPDRFSAQQFSDYHSELNMSSLELGDSALYFCASSLIPGTSGSYNEQFFGPGTRLTVL.

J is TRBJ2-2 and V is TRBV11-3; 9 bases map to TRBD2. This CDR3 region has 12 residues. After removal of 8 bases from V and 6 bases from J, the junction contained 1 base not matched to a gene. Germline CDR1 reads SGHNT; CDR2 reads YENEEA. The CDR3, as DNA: TGTGCCAGCGTAGCGGGAGCCGGGGAGCTGTTTTTT. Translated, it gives CASVAGAGELFF.

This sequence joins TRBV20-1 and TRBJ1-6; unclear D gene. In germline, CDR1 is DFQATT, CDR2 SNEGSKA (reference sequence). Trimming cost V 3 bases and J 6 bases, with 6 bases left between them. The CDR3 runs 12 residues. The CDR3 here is CSASMSNSPLHF. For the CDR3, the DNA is TGCAGTGCTAGTATGAGTAATTCACCCCTCCACTTT.

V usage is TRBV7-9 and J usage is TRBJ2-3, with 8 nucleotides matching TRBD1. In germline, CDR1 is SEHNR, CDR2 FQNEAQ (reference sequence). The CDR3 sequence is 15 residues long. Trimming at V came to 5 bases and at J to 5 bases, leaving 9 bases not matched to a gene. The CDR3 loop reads CASSRQGALQDTQYF. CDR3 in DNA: TGTGCCAGCAGCCGGCAGGGGGCCCTCCAAGATACGCAGTATTTT.

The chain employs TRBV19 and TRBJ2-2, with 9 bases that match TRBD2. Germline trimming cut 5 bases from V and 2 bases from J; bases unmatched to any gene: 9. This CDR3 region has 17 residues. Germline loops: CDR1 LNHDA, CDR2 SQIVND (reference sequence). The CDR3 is CASSLLASGINTGELFF. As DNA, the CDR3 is TGTGCCAGTAGTCTGTTGGCTAGCGGGATAAACACCGGGGAGCTGTTTTTT.

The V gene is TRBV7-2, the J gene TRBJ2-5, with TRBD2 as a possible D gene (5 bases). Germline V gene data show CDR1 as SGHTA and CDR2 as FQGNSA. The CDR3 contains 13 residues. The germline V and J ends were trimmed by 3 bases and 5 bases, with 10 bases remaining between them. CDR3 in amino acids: CASSFGGVETQYF. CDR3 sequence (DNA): TGTGCCAGCAGCTTCGGAGGTGTTGAGACCCAGTACTTC.

CDR3 sequence: CASSYSGYGYTF. For the CDR3, the DNA is TGTGCCAGCAGCTATAGCGGCTATGGCTACACCTTC. The gene calls are TRBV7-9 and TRBJ1-2; the D is unclear. In germline, CDR1 is SEHNR, CDR2 FQNEAQ (reference sequence). Trimming shortened V by 4 bases and J by 4 bases, and 7 bases separated the two germline ends. The CDR3 is 12 amino acids.

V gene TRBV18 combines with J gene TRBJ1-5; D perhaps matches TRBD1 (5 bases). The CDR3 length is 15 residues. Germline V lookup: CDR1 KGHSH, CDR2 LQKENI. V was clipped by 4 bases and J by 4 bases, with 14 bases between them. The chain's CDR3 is CASSREGFWNQPQHF. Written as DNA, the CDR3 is TGTGCCAGCTCACGGGAGGGGTTTTGGAATCAGCCCCAGCATTTT.

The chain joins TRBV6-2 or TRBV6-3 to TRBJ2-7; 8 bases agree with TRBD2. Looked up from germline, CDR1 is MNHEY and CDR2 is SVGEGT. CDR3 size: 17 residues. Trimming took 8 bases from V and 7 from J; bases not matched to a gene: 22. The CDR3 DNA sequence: TGTGCCAGCGGCCCCTTTATGAAACTAGCGGAAAACTATGAGCAGTACGTC. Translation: CASGPFMKLAENYEQYV.

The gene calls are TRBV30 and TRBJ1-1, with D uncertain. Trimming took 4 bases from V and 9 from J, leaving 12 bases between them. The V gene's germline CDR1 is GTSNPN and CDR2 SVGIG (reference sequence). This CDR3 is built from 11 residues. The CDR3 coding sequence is TGTGCCTGGATGATGACGGGAAAAGCTTTCTTT. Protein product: CAWMMTGKAFF.

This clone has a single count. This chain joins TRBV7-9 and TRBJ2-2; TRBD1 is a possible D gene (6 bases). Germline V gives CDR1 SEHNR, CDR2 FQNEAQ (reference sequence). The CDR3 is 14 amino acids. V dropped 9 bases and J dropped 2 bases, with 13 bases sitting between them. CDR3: CARDRTENTGELFF. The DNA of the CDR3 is TGTGCCAGAGACAGGACAGAAAACACCGGGGAGCTGTTTTTT.

This CDR3 is CASGSRTGGTNTEAFF. CDR3 bases: TGTGCTAGTGGTTCAAGGACAGGGGGCACGAACACTGAAGCTTTCTTT. The chain joins TRBV12-5 to TRBJ1-1, with TRBD1 matching over 11 bases. The junction had 5 bases not matched to a gene; V was cut back by 4 bases and J by 1 base. The CDR3 covers 16 residues. Per germline, CDR1 LGHNT and CDR2 FRNRAP.

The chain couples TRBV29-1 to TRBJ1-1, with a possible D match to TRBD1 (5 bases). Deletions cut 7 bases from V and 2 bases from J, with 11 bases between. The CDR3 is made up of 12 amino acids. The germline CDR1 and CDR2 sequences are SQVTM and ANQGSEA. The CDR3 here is CSGEGQNTEAFF. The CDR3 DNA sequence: TGCAGCGGAGAAGGACAAAACACTGAAGCTTTCTTT.

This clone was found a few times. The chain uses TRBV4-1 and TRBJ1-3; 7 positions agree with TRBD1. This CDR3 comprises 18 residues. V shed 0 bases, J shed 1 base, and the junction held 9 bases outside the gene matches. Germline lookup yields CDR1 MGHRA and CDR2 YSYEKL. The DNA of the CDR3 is TGCGCCAGCAGCCAAGAAAGACAGGGAGGATTTTCTGGAAACACCATATATTTT. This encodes CASSQERQGGFSGNTIYF.

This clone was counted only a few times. CDR3 loop: CASSLQDGPLHF. The CDR3 DNA sequence: TGTGCCAGCTCACTACAGGACGGACCCCTCCACTTT. This rearrangement joins TRBV18 to TRBJ1-6, with D maybe TRBD1 (5 bases). V was shortened by 4 bases and J by 12 bases, with 10 bases between the two germline ends. Germline values: CDR1 KGHSH, CDR2 LQKENI. The CDR3 runs to 12 residues.

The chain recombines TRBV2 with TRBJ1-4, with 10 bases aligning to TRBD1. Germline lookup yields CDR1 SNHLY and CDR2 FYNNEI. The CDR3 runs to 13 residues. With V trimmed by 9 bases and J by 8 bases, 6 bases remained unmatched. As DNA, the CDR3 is TGTGCCAGTGGACAGGGGGTTGAAGAAAAACTGTTTTTT. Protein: CASGQGVEEKLFF.

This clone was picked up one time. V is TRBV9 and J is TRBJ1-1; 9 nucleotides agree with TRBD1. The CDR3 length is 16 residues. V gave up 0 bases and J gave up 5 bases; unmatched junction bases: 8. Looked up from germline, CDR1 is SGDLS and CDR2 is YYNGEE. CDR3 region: CASSVGTGGDGTEAFF. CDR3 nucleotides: TGTGCCAGCAGCGTAGGTACAGGGGGCGATGGGACTGAAGCTTTCTTT.

The CDR3 coding sequence is TGCGCCAGCAGCCAATCCCAGGGGGCGAATGAAAAACTGTTTTTT. This translates into CASSQSQGANEKLFF. This chain joins TRBV4-3 and TRBJ1-4; 8 bases are a match to TRBD1. Per the germline V gene, CDR1 is LGHNA and CDR2 is YSLEER. The CDR3 is made up of 15 amino acids. V trimming: 2 bases; J trimming: 5 bases; junction bases outside the gene matches: 4.

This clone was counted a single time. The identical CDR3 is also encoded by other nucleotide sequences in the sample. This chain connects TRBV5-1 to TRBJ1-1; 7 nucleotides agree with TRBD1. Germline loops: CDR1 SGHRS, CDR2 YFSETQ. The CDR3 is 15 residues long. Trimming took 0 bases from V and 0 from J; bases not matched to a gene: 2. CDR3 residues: CASSLERGLNTEAFF. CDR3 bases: TGCGCCAGCAGCTTGGAAAGGGGGCTGAACACTGAAGCTTTCTTT.

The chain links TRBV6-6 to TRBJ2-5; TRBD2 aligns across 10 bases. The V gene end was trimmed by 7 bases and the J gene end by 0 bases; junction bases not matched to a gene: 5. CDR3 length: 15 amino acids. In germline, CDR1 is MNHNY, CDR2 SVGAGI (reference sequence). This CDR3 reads CASTPSGRNQETQYF. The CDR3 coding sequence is TGTGCCAGCACTCCTAGCGGGAGAAACCAAGAGACCCAGTACTTC.

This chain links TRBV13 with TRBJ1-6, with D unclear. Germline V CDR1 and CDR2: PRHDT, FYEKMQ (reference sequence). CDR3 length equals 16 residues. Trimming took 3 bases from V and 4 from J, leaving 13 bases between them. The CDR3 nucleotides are TGTGCCAGCAGCTTTGGCGGCGAACGGTATAATTCACCCCTCCACTTT. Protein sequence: CASSFGGERYNSPLHF.

CDR3 protein: CASSYYLNYGYTF. The CDR3 bases are TGTGCCAGCAGCTACTACCTTAACTATGGCTACACCTTC. V usage is TRBV2 and J usage is TRBJ1-2; D unresolved. Germline V gene lookup returns CDR1 SNHLY and CDR2 FYNNEI. The CDR3 covers 13 residues. The ends were cut back, 6 bases at V and 1 base at J, with 9 bases in the middle.